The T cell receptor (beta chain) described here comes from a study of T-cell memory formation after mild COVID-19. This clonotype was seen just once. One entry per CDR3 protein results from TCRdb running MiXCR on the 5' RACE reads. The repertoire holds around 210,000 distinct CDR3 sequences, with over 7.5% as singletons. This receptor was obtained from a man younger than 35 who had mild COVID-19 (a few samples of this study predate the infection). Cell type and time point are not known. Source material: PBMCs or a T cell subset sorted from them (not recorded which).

This CDR3 is CASSQDLKNAAAFF. CDR3 bases: TGTGCCAGCAGCCAAGATTTGAAAAATGCTGCTGCTTTCTTT. V usage is TRBV4-2 and J usage is TRBJ1-1, with no clear D. V dropped 0 bases and J dropped 11 bases, with 16 bases sitting between them. The germline gives CDR1 LGHNA, CDR2 YNFKEQ. The CDR3 totals 14 residues.